One and the same sample provided the 18 T cell receptor beta chains below, sequenced in a study of blood T cell repertoires in COVID-19. Using immunoSEQ multiplex PCR, the repertoire was profiled, and TCRdb retains in-frame clones only, with some absent. The table lists 140,000 to 150,000 clones, around four fifths of them singletons. Sequencing used peripheral blood. These receptors were collected from a human donor in a cohort sampled during active COVID-19.

At least ten counts were recorded for this clone. The V gene is TRBV5-4, the J gene TRBJ1-5; D is unresolved. CDR3 length equals 14 residues. Per germline, CDR1 SGHNT and CDR2 YYREEE (reference sequence). Trimming cost V 4 bases and J 3 bases, with 11 bases left between them. CDR3 coding DNA: TGTGCCAGCAGCGCTGGCCTGAACAATCAGCCCCAGCATTTT. Translation gives CASSAGLNNQPQHF.

This chain uses TRBV7-3 with TRBJ2-1; D not resolved. Germline V gene lookup returns CDR1 SGHTA and CDR2 FQGTGA. This CDR3 has 13 amino acids. V lost 5 bases, J lost 0 bases, and 5 bases lay in between. The CDR3 sequence is CASSPGSYNEQFF. As DNA, the CDR3 is TGTGCCAGCAGCCCCGGCTCCTACAATGAGCAGTTCTTC.

The chain is built from TRBV24-1 and TRBJ2-3, with 8 bases identical to TRBD1. CDR1 KGHDR and CDR2 SFDVKD come from the germline V gene. The J segment lost 2 bases and the V segment lost 5 bases, leaving 5 bases of the junction unmatched. The CDR3 sequence is 15 residues long. The CDR3 is CATSARTGYTDTQYF. The CDR3 nucleotides read TGTGCCACCAGTGCCCGGACAGGGTACACAGATACGCAGTATTTT.

The chain has TRBV11-3 and TRBJ1-6; 7 bases map to TRBD1. This CDR3 contains 16 residues. The germline gives CDR1 SGHNT, CDR2 YENEEA. V was clipped by 7 bases and J by 7 bases; unmatched bases: 13. CDR3 nucleotide sequence: TGTGCCAGCACCTCCCGGGGGCAGGGGGGAAATTCACCCCTCCACTTT. It is translated as CASTSRGQGGNSPLHF.

Here the CDR3 reads CASSLGQGAYEQYF. For the CDR3, the DNA is TGTGCCAGCAGTTTGGGACAGGGGGCCTACGAGCAGTACTTC. This sequence joins TRBV28 and TRBJ2-7, with 11 bases lining up with TRBD1. J gave up 2 bases and V 3 bases, and 0 bases lay outside the gene matches. The CDR3 runs 14 residues. Germline-derived CDR1 and CDR2 are MDHEN and SYDVKM. The whole variable domain, filled in from reference TRBV28 and TRBJ2-7, reads DVKVTQSSRYLVKRTGEKVFLECVQDMDHENMFWYRQDPGLGLRLIYFSYDVKMKEKGDIPEGYSVSREKKERFSLILESASTNQTSMYLCASSLGQGAYEQYFGPGTRLTVT.

J is TRBJ1-4 and V is TRBV20-1; D not certain. Per germline, CDR1 DFQATT and CDR2 SNEGSKA (reference sequence). The V end was cut by 3 bases, the J end by 0 bases, with 5 bases between. The CDR3 contains 13 residues. CDR3 DNA: TGCAGTGCTAGTCGCGCAACTAATGAAAAACTGTTTTTT. Translation: CSASRATNEKLFF.

The chain recombines TRBV9 with TRBJ1-5; D call uncertain. V was clipped by 4 bases and J by 1 base, with 9 bases between them. The CDR3 spans 14 residues. Germline assignment: CDR1 SGDLS and CDR2 YYNGEE. The CDR3 reads CASSPAGSNQPQHF. The CDR3 coding sequence is TGTGCCAGCAGCCCCGCGGGGAGCAATCAGCCCCAGCATTTT.

The rearrangement uses TRBV11-2 and TRBJ2-7; TRBD1 matches at 9 bases. V was clipped by 3 bases and J by 6 bases; unmatched bases: 9. The CDR3 spans 15 residues. CDR1 and CDR2 (germline): SGHAT, FQNNGV. The CDR3 protein is CASSFQGGTGLEQYF. DNA of the CDR3: TGTGCCAGCAGCTTCCAAGGGGGGACAGGGCTCGAGCAGTACTTC.

This clone occurred a few times. The chain combines TRBV19 with TRBJ2-3, with a tentative D call TRBD2 (7 bases). CDR1 and CDR2 (germline): LNHDA, SQIVND (reference sequence). The CDR3 length is 17 residues. The V gene lost 4 bases and the J gene lost 2 bases, with 19 bases spanning the gap. The CDR3 protein is CASSTVLPGGSTDTQYF. The CDR3, as DNA: TGTGCCAGTAGTACCGTCCTTCCGGGGGGCTCCACAGATACGCAGTATTTT.

The chain is built from TRBV4-1 and TRBJ1-4; 8 bases map to TRBD1. J was trimmed by 3 bases and V by 4 bases; bases with no gene match: 10. Germline V CDR1 and CDR2: MGHRA, YSYEKL. This CDR3 contains 17 residues. CDR3 nucleotide sequence: TGCGCCAGCAGCCTAGGACAGGGAATGTGGCCTAATGAAAAACTGTTTTTT. Its protein is CASSLGQGMWPNEKLFF.

The chain recombines TRBV30 with TRBJ1-2, with 8 bases that match TRBD1. V shed 2 bases and J 3 bases; nucleotides not matched to a gene: 2. CDR3 length: 13 residues. In germline, CDR1 is GTSNPN, CDR2 SVGIG (reference sequence). The CDR3 protein is CAWSKGQDYGYTF. CDR3 nucleotide sequence: TGTGCCTGGAGTAAGGGACAGGACTATGGCTACACCTTC. Complete variable domain (other parts from reference TRBV30 and TRBJ1-2): SQTIHQWPATLVQPVGSPLSLECTVEGTSNPNLYWYRQAAGRGLQLLFYSVGIGQISSEVPQNLSASRPQDRQFILSSKKLLLSDSGFYLCAWSKGQDYGYTFGSGTRLTVV.

The chain couples TRBV19 to TRBJ1-6, with TRBD1 identical over 7 bases. V gave up 5 bases and J gave up 6 bases; unmatched junction bases: 7. The CDR3 length is 15 residues. Germline assignment: CDR1 LNHDA and CDR2 SQIVND (reference sequence). CDR3 bases: TGTGCCAGTAGTCTCCTACGGGACAGTAATTCACCCCTCCACTTT. It encodes CASSLLRDSNSPLHF. The full variable domain, with the rest looked up from reference TRBV19 and TRBJ1-6, is DGGITQSPKYLFRKEGQNVTLSCEQNLNHDAMYWYRQDPGQGLRLIYYSQIVNDFQKGDIAEGYSVSREKKESFPLTVTSAQKNPTAFYLCASSLLRDSNSPLHFGNGTRLTVT.

The gene calls are TRBV7-9 and TRBJ1-1; 8 bases map to TRBD1. The CDR3 length is 16 residues. Germline CDR1 is SEHNR and CDR2 is FQNEAQ (reference sequence). V lost 5 bases and J lost 4; bases outside the gene matches: 12. CDR3 coding DNA: TGTGCCAGCAGCCCTAGAACAGGGGGGCAAGGCACTGAAGCTTTCTTT. Its protein is CASSPRTGGQGTEAFF.

This sequence joins TRBV4-1 and TRBJ2-7; 9 bases are a match to TRBD2. The CDR3 sequence is 16 residues long. The V segment lost 1 base and the J segment 1 base; nucleotides outside the gene matches: 5. Germline V gene sequence: CDR1 MGHRA, CDR2 YSYEKL. The CDR3 DNA is TGCGCCAGCAGCCAAGGGCGGGGGGGGTCGTCCTACGAGCAGTACTTC. It yields the protein CASSQGRGGSSYEQYF.

The rearrangement links TRBV30 to TRBJ1-4, with D hard to call. Per the germline V gene, CDR1 is GTSNPN and CDR2 is SVGIG (reference sequence). The ends were cut back, 1 base at V and 4 bases at J, with 10 bases in the middle. This CDR3 is built from 14 residues. CDR3 loop: CAWSDRVLNEKLFF. DNA of the CDR3: TGTGCCTGGAGTGATCGGGTCCTTAATGAAAAACTGTTTTTT.

As DNA, the CDR3 is TGTGCCAGCAGCGTTGATGCCGGGTCGAACACTGAAGCTTTCTTT. Residues: CASSVDAGSNTEAFF. This chain links TRBV9 with TRBJ1-1; no definite D call. Between the trimmed V and J ends, which lost 2 bases and 1 base, there was a span of 12 bases. The CDR3 consists of 15 residues. Per germline, CDR1 SGDLS and CDR2 YYNGEE.

In its sample, this clone was seen once. V usage is TRBV2 and J usage is TRBJ2-5, with D possibly matching TRBD1 (5 bases). This CDR3 contains 15 residues. The germline V gene encodes CDR1 SNHLY and CDR2 FYNNEI. V was shortened by 6 bases and J by 4 bases, with 18 bases between the two germline ends. CDR3 loop: CASRYRTSQGETQYF. The CDR3 nucleotides are TGTGCCAGCAGATACCGGACCTCCCAGGGAGAGACCCAGTACTTC.

This clone was counted at least ten times. The V call is TRBV7-8, the J call TRBJ2-2; D possibly corresponds to TRBD1 (6 bases). The CDR3 sequence is 16 residues long. In germline, CDR1 is SGHVS, CDR2 FQNEAQ. The V and J ends lost 5 bases and 0 bases respectively, with 13 bases between them. The CDR3 region is CASSTAGTTNTGELFF. The DNA of the CDR3 is TGTGCCAGCAGCACAGCCGGGACAACGAACACCGGGGAGCTGTTTTTT. Full variable domain (rest looked up from reference TRBV7-8 and TRBJ2-2): GAGVSQSPRYKVAKRGQDVALRCDPISGHVSLFWYQQALGQGPEFLTYFQNEAQLDKSGLPSDRFFAERPEGSVSTLKIQRTQQEDSAVYLCASSTAGTTNTGELFFGEGSRLTVL.